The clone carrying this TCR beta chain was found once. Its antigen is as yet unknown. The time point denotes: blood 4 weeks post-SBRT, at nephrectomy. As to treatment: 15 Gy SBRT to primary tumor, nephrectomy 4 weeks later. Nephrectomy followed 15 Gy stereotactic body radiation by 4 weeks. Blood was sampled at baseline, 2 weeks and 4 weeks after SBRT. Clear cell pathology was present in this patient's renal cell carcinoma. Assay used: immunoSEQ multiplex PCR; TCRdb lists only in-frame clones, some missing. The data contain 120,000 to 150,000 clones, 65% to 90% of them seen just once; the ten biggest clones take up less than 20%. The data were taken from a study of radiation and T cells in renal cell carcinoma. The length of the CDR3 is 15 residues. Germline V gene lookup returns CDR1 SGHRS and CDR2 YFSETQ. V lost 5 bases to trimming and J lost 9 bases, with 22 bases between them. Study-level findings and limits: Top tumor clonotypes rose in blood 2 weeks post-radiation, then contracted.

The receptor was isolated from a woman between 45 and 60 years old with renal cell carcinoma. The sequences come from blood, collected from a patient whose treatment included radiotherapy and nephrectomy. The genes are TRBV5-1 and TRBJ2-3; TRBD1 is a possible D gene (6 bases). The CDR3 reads CASRPRTDSLETQYF. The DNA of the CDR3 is TGCGCCAGCAGACCCCGGACAGATTCCTTGGAGACGCAGTATTTT.